This TCR beta chain comes out of a study of regulatory T cells in long-lasting Graves disease (dated by TCRdb to the early 2020s). The study in broad terms: Persistent Graves' disease was defined as persistently positive TSH receptor autoantibodies together with antithyroid drug treatment for over 5 years. Persistent Graves' disease patients in the clinical cohort had taken antithyroid drugs for about 9.7 years on average. A total of about 35 samples underwent TCR sequencing, from 13 patients with persistent Graves' disease and roughly 20 patients with newly diagnosed Graves' disease. Persistent Graves' disease patients were compared with newly diagnosed Graves' disease patients by peripheral blood TCR sequencing and RNA sequencing. The study was registered as a clinical trial and conducted in China.

This clonotype showed up many times. It lacks a known antigen. Base qualities are missing; no much larger clone stands one base away. The protocol used for the library was multiplex PCR. Sequencing used an Illumina HiSeq 4000. TCR beta libraries were built with iRepertoire HTBI primers and Arm-PCR amplification of CDR3 regions. Before sequencing, the PCR products went through gel purification. The original pipeline was this. Gene usage analysis of CDR3 amino acid clonotypes relied on the approximately 60 TRBV and 14 TRBJ segments identified across samples. COPE and FqMerger were used to merge filtered high-quality paired reads into contigs. BLAST was used to align contigs to IMGT TRBV, TRBD and TRBJ reference genes, with CDR3 defined following IMGT. Highly expanded clones were defined as clonotypes with a frequency above 0.1%. Shannon entropy was used to measure repertoire diversity, and the Gini coefficient was used to measure V-J evenness. A clonotype was considered public if more than one individual shared it. The public reads were reanalyzed by TCRdb: fastp trimming at Q25, MiXCR alignment, in-frame beta chains only. Entries that share a CDR3 protein sequence are merged under the most common genes and DNA. TCRdb, not the authors, supplied the V and J calls. Within this sample are roughly 450,000 distinct CDR3 sequences, with around a fifth of them counted one time only. Jointly, the top ten make up around 13% of the sample.

Explained via the paper, the time point label denotes: persistent/refractory GD, antithyroid drugs over 5 years with positive TRAb. For both TCR sequencing and RNA sequencing, RNA was extracted from PBMCs in TRIzol. Graves' disease was diagnosed according to American Thyroid Association guidelines. The patients came from an endocrinology department in Xi'an, China. Each patient gave approximately 9.7 milliliters of peripheral blood, collected in an EDTA anticoagulant tube. Ficoll Paque Plus density gradient separation was used to isolate PBMCs, and no additional T cell sorting was done. RNA quality was checked with an Agilent 2100 Bioanalyzer and agarose gel, and concentration with a NanoDrop 2000. Study-wide findings and limitations: Sequencing and analysis were restricted to the TCR beta chain. The study examined only peripheral blood because the primary lesion, thyroid tissue, could not be accessed. The small sample size was acknowledged by the authors as a limitation that may reduce accuracy. Compared with newly diagnosed patients, persistent Graves' disease patients had lower TCR Shannon entropy and fewer highly expanded clones, which suggests clonal expansion. Persistent patients shared more public clonotypes among themselves (2,741) than newly diagnosed patients did (more than 950). Persistent disease showed preferential use of TRBV28, TRBJ1-2 and TRBJ2-5, whereas newly diagnosed disease favored TRBV20-1 and TRBJ2-1.

The CDR3 measures 16 amino acids from cysteine to phenylalanine. The retained sequence is limited to the CDR3, 48 bases, with the frame set at the first base. Trimming costs V 5 bases and J 10 bases, and their ends lie 23 bases apart. Material: peripheral blood mononuclear cells (PBMCs), obtained when the disease was refractory, from a patient treated with antithyroid drugs. The sequence was collected from a female donor with Graves disease. The V and J segments used are TRBV12-3 or TRBV12-4 and TRBJ1-4; TRBD1 might be the D gene, on 6 matching bases. This receptor has the CDR3 CASSQPGQPWGGKLFF. The bases are TGTGCCAGCAGTCAACCTGGACAGCCATGGGGCGGAAAACTGTTTTTT.